Each of the 23 T cell receptor beta chains below was sequenced from the same sample in a study of T-cell reconstitution after alpha-beta-depleted transplantation in children. TCRbeta library construction was performed incorporating unique molecular identifiers. One entry per CDR3 protein, called by TCRdb with MiXCR from the PCR reads. The sample records 350,000 to 450,000 distinct CDR3 sequences, about 14% being singletons. The sequencing used PBMCs, collected from the stem cell graft. The receptors were sampled from a human donor who donated a stem cell graft to a child with Fanconi anemia.

This clonotype was found many times. This chain connects TRBV10-3 to TRBJ1-2; D is ambiguous. V was shortened by 3 bases and J by 4 bases, with 9 bases between the two germline ends. The CDR3 is 13 amino acids. The germline CDR1 and CDR2 sequences are ENHRY and SYGVKD. CDR3 coding DNA: TGTGCCATCAGTGATGATGGAGTCTATGGCTACACCTTC. Translated, it gives CAISDDGVYGYTF.

This clonotype was observed many times. The gene calls are TRBV5-1 and TRBJ2-3, with D possibly being TRBD2 (6 bases). The V end was cut by 4 bases, the J end by 0 bases, with 15 bases between. Germline loops: CDR1 SGHRS, CDR2 YFSETQ. This CDR3 is built from 16 residues. In DNA form, the CDR3 reads TGCGCCAGCAGCCTCATGGTAGCGGAAAGCACAGATACGCAGTATTTT. Translation: CASSLMVAESTDTQYF.

This clonotype was counted only a few times. The rearrangement uses TRBV12-3 or TRBV12-4 and TRBJ1-1; TRBD1 matches 7 bases. The V and J ends lost 6 bases and 5 bases, in that order; junction bases with no gene match: 3. The CDR3 is made up of 12 amino acids. CDR3 amino acids: CASRPGGTEAFF. CDR3 nucleotides: TGTGCCAGCAGACCAGGGGGGACTGAAGCTTTCTTT.

V is TRBV20-1 and J is TRBJ1-2, with D maybe TRBD1 (6 bases). The CDR3 is 12 residues long. The V end lost 5 bases, the J end lost 6 bases, and 13 bases lay between the germline ends. Germline loops: CDR1 DFQATT, CDR2 SNEGSKA (reference sequence). CDR3 region: CSAQYRDDGYTF. The CDR3 bases are TGCAGTGCTCAGTACAGGGATGATGGCTACACCTTC.

This chain connects TRBV6-2 or TRBV6-3 to TRBJ1-5; D uncertain. The V gene lost 8 bases and the J gene lost 5 bases, with 13 bases spanning the gap. The CDR3 loop spans 13 amino acids. Germline values: CDR1 MNHEY, CDR2 SVGEGT. The CDR3 is CASLSSSDQPQHF. CDR3 nucleotide sequence: TGTGCCAGCCTCAGCTCGTCCGATCAGCCCCAGCATTTT.

The chain is built from TRBV14 and TRBJ2-2, with no clear D. CDR1 is SGHDN and CDR2 is FVKESK in the germline V gene. This CDR3 contains 18 residues. V lost 2 bases, J lost 4 bases, and 20 bases lay in between. CDR3 residues: CASSQLPLGQSRTGELFF. Written as DNA, the CDR3 is TGTGCCAGCAGCCAATTACCCCTCGGCCAGTCCCGCACCGGGGAGCTGTTTTTT.

This clonotype was recorded at least ten times. V usage is TRBV20-1 and J usage is TRBJ2-7; a possible D gene is TRBD1 (5 bases). The CDR3 covers 14 residues. Germline CDR1 reads DFQATT; CDR2 reads SNEGSKA (reference sequence). Trimming pared 1 base from V and 0 bases from J, leaving 10 bases between. DNA of the CDR3: TGCAGTGCTAGAGTACAGGCGTACTCCTACGAGCAGTACTTC. Protein sequence: CSARVQAYSYEQYF.

In DNA form, the CDR3 reads TGCGCCAGCAGCTTCGGGGATGGCACCGGGGAGCTGTTTTTT. This sequence encodes CASSFGDGTGELFF. J is TRBJ2-2 and V is TRBV5-1; D possibly corresponds to TRBD2 (5 bases). Germline CDR1 and CDR2: SGHRS and YFSETQ. There are 14 residues in the CDR3. V was shortened by 2 bases and J by 4 bases, with 9 bases between the two germline ends.

This clonotype was found a few times. The gene calls are TRBV7-8 and TRBJ2-1; 11 positions match TRBD1. After removal of 4 bases from V and 5 bases from J, the junction contained 4 bases not matched to a gene. Germline CDR1 is SGHVS and CDR2 is FQNEAQ. The CDR3 runs 15 residues. CDR3 in DNA: TGTGCCAGCAGCTCCTCGGACAGGGGGCACAATGAGCAGTTCTTC. Translated, it gives CASSSSDRGHNEQFF.

This clonotype was detected a few times. The chain combines TRBV18 with TRBJ1-1; the D gene is possibly TRBD1 (5 bases). V was pared by 5 bases and J by 6 bases, with 10 bases between. CDR3 size: 12 residues. CDR1 is KGHSH, CDR2 LQKENI, per germline. The CDR3 DNA follows: TGTGCCAGCTCATCTCAGGGTTCTGAAGCTTTCTTT. It yields the protein CASSSQGSEAFF.

This clonotype was seen many times. The chain couples TRBV7-2 to TRBJ2-1; D might be TRBD1 (5 bases). V was shortened by 8 bases and J by 7 bases, with 15 bases between the two germline ends. The CDR3 consists of 13 residues. Germline values: CDR1 SGHTA, CDR2 FQGNSA. This chain's CDR3 is CASRIGAANEQFF. In DNA, the CDR3 is TGTGCCAGCCGAATTGGGGCAGCGAATGAGCAGTTCTTC.

The gene calls are TRBV20-1 and TRBJ1-6; 9 positions agree with TRBD1. The CDR3 consists of 15 residues. Germline V gene lookup returns CDR1 DFQATT and CDR2 SNEGSKA (reference sequence). J gave up 8 bases and V 1 base, and 6 bases lay outside the gene matches. The CDR3 DNA is TGCAGTGCTAGAGCTAGGACAGGGGTGGATTCACCCCTCCACTTT. Amino acid sequence: CSARARTGVDSPLHF.

V is TRBV5-6 and J is TRBJ1-1; possibly TRBD1 for D (5 bases). CDR1 is SGHDT and CDR2 is YYEEEE in the germline V gene. Trimming stripped 4 bases from V and 4 bases from J, with 11 bases between. This CDR3 comprises 13 residues. CDR3 bases: TGTGCCAGCAGCAGGGGAGTGGGCACTGAAGCTTTCTTT. It yields the protein CASSRGVGTEAFF.

The sample holds many counts of this clonotype. The chain has TRBV4-3 and TRBJ1-1, with D possibly being TRBD1 (5 bases). V was shortened by 3 bases and J by 0 bases, with 8 bases between the two germline ends. The germline gives CDR1 LGHNA, CDR2 YSLEER. This CDR3 is built from 14 residues. CDR3 amino acids: CASSQGRMNTEAFF. The CDR3 nucleotides are TGCGCCAGCAGCCAGGGACGGATGAACACTGAAGCTTTCTTT.

The chain is built from TRBV19 and TRBJ1-5; no reliable D call. The length of the CDR3 is 14 residues. Germline V gives CDR1 LNHDA, CDR2 SQIVND (reference sequence). V was shortened by 3 bases and J by 1 base, with 7 bases between the two germline ends. The CDR3 region is CASSILDSNQPQHF. Written as DNA, the CDR3 is TGTGCCAGTAGTATCCTAGACAGCAATCAGCCCCAGCATTTT. The whole variable domain, filled in from reference TRBV19 and TRBJ1-5, reads DGGITQSPKYLFRKEGQNVTLSCEQNLNHDAMYWYRQDPGQGLRLIYYSQIVNDFQKGDIAEGYSVSREKKESFPLTVTSAQKNPTAFYLCASSILDSNQPQHFGDGTRLSIL.

This chain links TRBV7-6 with TRBJ1-1, with a tentative D call TRBD1 (5 bases). This CDR3 contains 13 residues. The germline CDR1 and CDR2 sequences are SGHVS and FNYEAQ. The V end was cut by 1 base, the J end by 11 bases, with 14 bases between. CDR3 in amino acids: CASSLGSGDVAFF. The CDR3, as DNA: TGTGCCAGCAGCTTAGGATCGGGGGATGTGGCTTTCTTT. Together with reference TRBV7-6 and TRBJ1-1, the CDR3 gives the full variable domain: GAGVSQSPRYKVTKRGQDVALRCDPISGHVSLYWYRQALGQGPEFLTYFNYEAQQDKSGLPNDRFSAERPEGSISTLTIQRTEQRDSAMYRCASSLGSGDVAFFGQGTRLTVV.

This clonotype was found many times. This sequence joins TRBV12-3 or TRBV12-4 and TRBJ1-1; 10 nucleotides agree with TRBD1. CDR3 size: 20 residues. Germline trimming cut 7 bases from V and 3 bases from J; bases unmatched to any gene: 23. DNA for the CDR3: TGTGCCAGCACAAACCGGGACAGGGGTGAGCCTCGTTACCGGCACACTGAAGCTTTCTTT. This codes for CASTNRDRGEPRYRHTEAFF.

This clonotype was seen a single time. Possible read error: a much larger clone is one base away. The CDR3 sequence is CASSFGQLSTEAFF. DNA of the CDR3: TGTGCCAGCAGTTTCGGCCAGTTGAGCACTGAAGCTTTCTTT. The rearrangement joins TRBV12-3 or TRBV12-4 to TRBJ1-1; D is unresolved. V was pared by 3 bases and J by 4 bases, with 12 bases between. The CDR3 covers 14 residues.

The chain recombines TRBV12-3 or TRBV12-4 with TRBJ2-5; 7 nucleotides align to TRBD1. The CDR3 extends over 13 amino acids. The V segment lost 5 bases and the J segment 4 bases; nucleotides outside the gene matches: 4. The CDR3 is CASSQGGRETQYF. The CDR3, as DNA: TGTGCCAGCAGTCAAGGGGGCAGAGAGACCCAGTACTTC.

This clonotype was seen a few times. The gene calls are TRBV9 and TRBJ2-2, with D possibly matching TRBD2 (6 bases). Germline V gene sequence: CDR1 SGDLS, CDR2 YYNGEE. Trimming removed 7 bases at V and 8 bases at J, with 12 bases between. This CDR3 region has 12 residues. CDR3 region: CASGLPQGELFF. For the CDR3, the DNA is TGTGCCAGCGGACTACCTCAGGGGGAGCTGTTTTTT.

This clonotype occurred a few times. The chain joins TRBV6-2 or TRBV6-3 to TRBJ2-2; TRBD1 is a possible D gene (5 bases). V lost 5 bases and J lost 1, with 11 bases in between. Per germline, CDR1 MNHEY and CDR2 SVGEGT. This CDR3 is built from 15 residues. The CDR3, as DNA: TGTGCCAGCAGTCCAGGGTCGGTGAACACCGGGGAGCTGTTTTTT. Protein product: CASSPGSVNTGELFF.

This clonotype was detected many times. This chain joins TRBV13 and TRBJ2-1, with unresolved D. Trimming stripped 5 bases from V and 2 bases from J, with 7 bases between. The CDR3 is made up of 13 amino acids. Germline V gives CDR1 PRHDT, CDR2 FYEKMQ (reference sequence). The CDR3 DNA follows: TGTGCCAGCAGCCCAAGGACCTACAATGAGCAGTTCTTC. Encoded protein: CASSPRTYNEQFF.

The sample holds many counts of this clonotype. This sequence joins TRBV5-6 and TRBJ2-2; D unresolved. The germline CDR1 and CDR2 sequences are SGHDT and YYEEEE. The CDR3 consists of 12 residues. The V end was cut by 6 bases, the J end by 3 bases, with 6 bases between. As DNA, the CDR3 is TGTGCCAGCACAGGAGACACCGGGGAGCTGTTTTTT. Amino acid sequence: CASTGDTGELFF. The entire variable domain, with the rest obtained from reference TRBV5-6 and TRBJ2-2, is as follows: DAGVTQSPTHLIKTRGQQVTLRCSPKSGHDTVSWYQQALGQGPQFIFQYYEEEERQRGNFPDRFSGHQFPNYSSELNVNALLLGDSALYLCASTGDTGELFFGEGSRLTVL.